What follows are 32 T cell receptor beta chains derived from one specimen sequenced in a study of tumor-infiltrating lymphocytes in primary liver carcinoma. Production of TCR beta cDNA used roughly 480 ng total RNA together with a constant-region primer. Libraries for TCR beta were built through three nested multiplex PCR rounds, which together made up a slightly modified ARM-PCR procedure. Both of the initial two PCR rounds ran for roughly 10 cycles and employed TRBV1-TRBV30 forward primers alongside a C-beta reverse primer. TCRdb re-called the multiplex PCR reads through MiXCR, storing one row per CDR3 protein. This table has about 330,000 distinct CDR3 sequences, less than 75% appearing once. Unsorted whole blood served as the source of blood RNA, and germline DNA was extracted as well. The sequencing input was peripheral blood. These receptors were obtained from a man between 35 and 55 years old with primary liver carcinoma and hepatitis B virus infection.

On this clonotype: A much larger clone lies a single base off, so this may be a read error. The V gene is TRBV12-3 or TRBV12-4, the J gene TRBJ1-1; no definite D call. V was clipped by 7 bases and J by 7 bases, with 16 bases between them. There are 13 residues in the CDR3. The CDR3 spells CASITKSLGEAFF. The CDR3 coding sequence is TGTGCCAGCATAACGAAGAGTTTGGGTGAAGCTTTCTTT.

In regard to this clonotype: The junction differs from germline at one of its ends, possibly a read error. The genes are TRBV12-3 or TRBV12-4 and TRBJ2-3; TRBD2 matches at 8 bases. The CDR3 is made up of 15 amino acids. CDR3 nucleotide sequence: TGTGCCAGCAGAACGGGACTAGACCCCACAGATACGCAGTACTTT. The encoded protein is CASRTGLDPTDTQYF.

This clonotype was seen only a few times. A read error may explain this, as a much larger clone is one base away. V usage is TRBV6-2 or TRBV6-3 and J usage is TRBJ1-5; no clear D gene. There are 15 residues in the CDR3. From germline, CDR1 is MNHEY and CDR2 SVGEGT. The CDR3 loop is CVSTTGEVSNQPQHF. CDR3 DNA sequence: TGTGTCAGCACTACCGGGGAGGTTAGCAATCAGCCCCAGCATTTT.

Remarks on this clonotype: Its ends do not fully match the called genes, so a read error is possible. The chain has TRBV6-5 and TRBJ1-5, with 7 bases fitting TRBD1. From germline, CDR1 is MNHEY and CDR2 SVGAGI. The CDR3 contains 15 residues. The CDR3 DNA sequence: TGTGCCAGCAGTTTTTTGACAGGGAGGGATCAGCTCCAGAATTTT. Amino acid sequence: CASSFLTGRDQLQNF.

This clonotype occurred a few times. The V call is TRBV5-4, the J call TRBJ2-5, with D tentatively TRBD1 or TRBD2 (6 bases each). This CDR3 region has 14 residues. V was cut by 6 bases and J by 7 bases, with 19 bases left in between. Germline V gene lookup returns CDR1 SGHNT and CDR2 YYREEE (reference sequence). CDR3 loop: CASNSGGVAGTQYF. The CDR3 nucleotides read TGTGCCAGCAACTCCGGGGGCGTTGCGGGGACCCAGTACTTC.

This clonotype was seen repeatedly, ten times or more. The chain carries TRBV6-5 and TRBJ2-7; 9 bases fit TRBD2. CDR1 and CDR2 (germline): MNHEY, SVGAGI. The CDR3 spans 15 residues. V dropped 5 bases and J dropped 3; count of bases not matched to a gene: 8. CDR3 DNA: TGTGCCAGCAGTAAGCGGGAGGACGGTGACTACGAGCAGTACTTC. It yields the protein CASSKREDGDYEQYF.

This clonotype occurred many times. V and J are TRBV6-5 and TRBJ2-7; TRBD2 might be the D (5 bases). Trimming took 3 bases from V and 6 from J, leaving 12 bases between them. The CDR3 sequence is 13 residues long. The germline gives CDR1 MNHEY, CDR2 SVGAGI. The CDR3 bases are TGTGCCAGCAGTTATATGGAGGACGGCGAGCAGTACTTC. Translation gives CASSYMEDGEQYF.

On this clonotype: A much larger clone lies one base from this, so it may be a read error. This rearrangement joins TRBV5-4 to TRBJ2-5; 9 nucleotides agree with TRBD2. Losses at the gene ends were 6 bases for V and 5 bases for J; bases not matched to a gene: 20. This CDR3 is built from 18 residues. Per germline, CDR1 SGHNT and CDR2 YYREEE (reference sequence). This chain's CDR3 is CASNSPGTSTSRGETQYF. The CDR3, as DNA: TGTGCCAGCAACTCCCCCGGGACTAGCACGTCGCGTGGGGAGACCCAGTACTTC.

This clonotype was seen once. This rearrangement joins TRBV6-6 to TRBJ1-6, with 8 nucleotides matching TRBD1. Germline assignment: CDR1 MNHNY and CDR2 SVGAGI (reference sequence). Losses at the gene ends were 5 bases for V and 17 bases for J; bases not matched to a gene: 11. The CDR3 is 13 residues long. CDR3 amino acids: CASSQTGDSPFHF. CDR3 DNA sequence: TGTGCCAGCAGTCAGACAGGGGATTCACCTTTCCACTTT.

This chain connects TRBV28 to TRBJ2-5, with 8 bases matching TRBD1. The CDR3 sequence is 18 residues long. Germline CDR1 MDHEN, CDR2 SYDVKM. V shed 0 bases, J shed 5 bases, and the junction held 14 bases outside the gene matches. CDR3 residues: CASSLWLVGQGDLETQYF. CDR3 DNA: TGTGCCAGCAGTTTATGGCTCGTCGGACAGGGCGACTTGGAGACCCAGTACTTC.

On this clonotype: This CDR3 fails to terminate in the conserved phenylalanine or tryptophan, so it likely reflects a read error. Because the CDR3's place on the DNA is in doubt, the DNA is left out and the CDR3 is given as listed by TCRdb. The J gene is TRBJ2-7, the V gene TRBV29-1; TRBD2 reflects the table's D call only, with no check against the DNA. The CDR3 contains 15 residues when both ends are counted. CDR1 and CDR2 from the germline V gene are SQVTM and ANQGSEA. The CDR3 here is CSVESPSGSSYERYL.

This clonotype was recorded only once. In this CDR3 the conserved last residue, phenylalanine or tryptophan, is missing, so a read error is likely. The DNA is omitted, as the CDR3 cannot be located on it reliably, and the CDR3 follows TCRdb's listing. V is TRBV6-2 or TRBV6-3 and J is TRBJ1-5. The germline gives CDR1 MNHEY, CDR2 SVGEGT. The CDR3 comprises 12 residues, both ends counted. CDR3 protein: CASKLVNQPLHI.

V usage is TRBV9 and J usage is TRBJ1-2; D perhaps matches TRBD1 (5 bases). The CDR3 loop spans 16 amino acids. Trimming removed 0 bases at V and 4 bases at J, with 16 bases between. Germline-derived CDR1 and CDR2 are SGDLS and YYNGEE. CDR3 in DNA: TGTGCCAGCAGCGTAGATCCAGACCTCACAGGCTATGGCTACACCTTC. This encodes CASSVDPDLTGYGYTF. The full variable domain, completed using reference TRBV9 and TRBJ1-2, is DSGVTQTPKHLITATGQRVTLRCSPRSGDLSVYWYQQSLDQGLQFLIQYYNGEERAKGNILERFSAQQFPDLHSELNLSSLELGDSALYFCASSVDPDLTGYGYTFGSGTRLTVV.

Turning to this clonotype: A much more abundant neighbour one base away suggests this may be a read error. The chain has TRBV10-2 and TRBJ1-1, with 7 bases matching TRBD1. In germline, CDR1 is WSHSY, CDR2 SAAADI. V lost 7 bases and J lost 7; bases outside the gene matches: 3. The CDR3 covers 11 residues. The CDR3: CASNGDSEAFF. The CDR3 region has the DNA TGCGCCAGCAATGGGGACAGTGAAGCTTTCTTT.

As for this clonotype: A single base separates this from a much larger clone, so it may be a read error. This rearrangement joins TRBV28 to TRBJ1-5; maybe TRBD1 (6 bases). Germline assignment: CDR1 MDHEN and CDR2 SYDVKM. The CDR3 is 13 residues long. The CDR3 is CASSLTGRQPLHF. The CDR3, as DNA: TGTGCCAGCAGTTTAACAGGGAGACAGCCCCTGCATTTT.

As regards this clonotype: At one end, the junction sequence differs from germline, possibly due to a read error. The rearrangement joins TRBV6-2 or TRBV6-3 to TRBJ2-2; TRBD1 or TRBD2 may be the D gene (6 bases each). Germline lookup yields CDR1 MNHEY and CDR2 SVGEGT. CDR3 size: 14 residues. As DNA, the CDR3 is TGTGGCAGCAGTGACCCGGGGGCCACCGGGGAGCTGTTTTTT. It yields the protein CGSSDPGATGELFF.

In regard to this clonotype: A much larger clone sits a single nucleotide away, making a read error possible. This chain connects TRBV6-2 or TRBV6-3 to TRBJ2-7; weak D call: TRBD1 (5 bases). Per germline, CDR1 MNHEY and CDR2 SVGEGT. The CDR3 length is 13 residues. Trimming removed 8 bases at V and 7 bases at J, with 18 bases between. The CDR3 DNA reads TGTGCCAGCGGTTTGGACACCTTCCTGGAGCAGTACTTC. The encoded protein is CASGLDTFLEQYF.

This clonotype was observed at least ten times. V usage is TRBV5-5 and J usage is TRBJ2-3, with 7 bases that match TRBD2. The CDR3 spans 16 residues. Unmatched junction bases numbered 16, after V lost 4 bases and J lost 8 bases. Germline lookup yields CDR1 SGHKS and CDR2 YYEKEE (reference sequence). CDR3 sequence reads: CASSPGASGQTGTQYF. CDR3 DNA: TGTGCCAGCAGCCCCGGGGCTAGCGGACAAACGGGTACGCAGTATTTT.

Worth noting for this clonotype: At one of its ends the junction is not consistent with the germline gene, which may arise from a read error. The chain has TRBV6-1 and TRBJ2-1; TRBD1 is a possible D gene (6 bases). CDR3 length: 16 amino acids. CDR1 and CDR2 from the germline V gene are MNHNS and SASEGT. CDR3 sequence (DNA): TGTGCCAGCAGTGGAACCGGGACAAGCTCCTACAATGAGCAATTATTC. This encodes CASSGTGTSSYNEQLF.

This chain joins TRBV6-2 or TRBV6-3 and TRBJ2-5; possibly TRBD1 or TRBD2 for D (5 bases each). The CDR3 totals 13 residues. Trimming took off 4 bases at V and 5 bases at J, with 11 bases between the two ends. From germline, CDR1 is MNHEY and CDR2 SVGEGT. The CDR3 region is CASSLDWGETQYF. DNA for the CDR3: TGTGCCAGCAGTTTAGACTGGGGGGAGACCCAGTACTTC.

Of note for this clonotype: The junction departs from germline at one end; a sequencing error may be responsible. V is TRBV28 and J is TRBJ2-7; tentatively, D is TRBD2 (5 bases). Germline V CDR1 and CDR2: MDHEN, SYDVKM. CDR3 size: 14 residues. CDR3 in DNA: TGTACCAGCAGTTTGGGCGGCGCGGGTTACGAGCAGTACTTC. Its translation: CTSSLGGAGYEQYF.

This chain connects TRBV11-2 to TRBJ1-2, with D hard to call. The CDR3 totals 19 residues. Germline V gene sequence: CDR1 SGHAT, CDR2 FQNNGV. The ends were cut back, 0 bases at V and 2 bases at J, with 22 bases in the middle. The CDR3 region has the DNA TGTGCCAGCAGCTTAGATTGTGCTCGGAGGGCGAGAAAGAACTATGGCTACACCTTC. Amino acids: CASSLDCARRARKNYGYTF.

As concerns this clonotype: With a much larger clone just one base away, this may be a read error. V usage is TRBV29-1 and J usage is TRBJ2-3; tentatively, D is TRBD1 (5 bases). Germline-derived CDR1 and CDR2 are SQVTM and ANQGSEA. The CDR3 runs 13 residues. CDR3 amino acids: CSVGRTLTDTLYF. Here the CDR3 DNA reads TGCAGCGTTGGAAGGACACTTACAGATACGCTGTATTTT.

Of note for this clonotype: A much larger clone sits a single nucleotide away, making a read error possible. V gene TRBV10-3 combines with J gene TRBJ2-7; maybe TRBD1 (5 bases). The CDR3 length is 14 residues. Germline lookup yields CDR1 ENHRY and CDR2 SYGVKD. V lost 6 bases, J lost 0 bases, and 12 bases lay in between. The CDR3 DNA reads as TGTGCCATCAGACCGACAGTGGACTCCTACGAGCAGTACTTC. This gives the protein CAIRPTVDSYEQYF.

Note on this clonotype: Just one base apart from a much larger clone, this may be a read error. The conserved final phenylalanine or tryptophan is absent from the CDR3, which likely points to a read error. It is unclear where the CDR3 begins or ends on the DNA, so no DNA is shown, and the CDR3 is as TCRdb lists it. The CDR3: CASSSAWFHTS. The chain has TRBV7-9 and TRBJ1-2. CDR1 is SEHNR, CDR2 FQNEAQ, per germline (reference sequence). Counting both end residues, the CDR3 totals 11 amino acids.

This clonotype was recorded only once. Without the conserved terminal phenylalanine or tryptophan, this CDR3 likely stems from a read error. This chain uses TRBV11-1 with TRBJ1-1, with D possibly matching TRBD1 (5 bases). Germline lookup yields CDR1 SGHAT and CDR2 FQDESV (reference sequence). V gave up 5 bases and J gave up 5 bases, with 12 bases separating them. This CDR3 region has 13 residues. Here the CDR3 reads CASSTQGPTEAFI. In DNA form, the CDR3 reads TGTGCCAGCAGCACTCAGGGTCCGACTGAAGCTTTCATT.

This clonotype was detected ten times or more. V is TRBV29-1 and J is TRBJ1-2; TRBD1 matches 10 bases. CDR1 is SQVTM, CDR2 ANQGSEA, per germline. The CDR3 covers 15 residues. Trimming took 4 bases from V and 5 from J; bases not matched to a gene: 10. CDR3 protein: CSVVPGQGTLYGYTF. DNA for the CDR3: TGCAGCGTTGTCCCGGGACAGGGGACTTTATATGGCTACACCTTC.

The chain couples TRBV7-9 to TRBJ2-1; 9 positions match TRBD2. The CDR3 consists of 16 residues. Germline V lookup: CDR1 SEHNR, CDR2 FQNEAQ (reference sequence). Trimming removed 5 bases from V and 3 bases from J; junction bases left unmatched: 8. CDR3 protein: CASSNRGSGSYNEQFF. The CDR3 nucleotides read TGTGCCAGCAGCAACCGTGGTAGCGGGAGCTACAATGAGCAGTTCTTC. The complete variable domain, with remaining parts taken from reference TRBV7-9 and TRBJ2-1, reads DTGVSQNPRHKITKRGQNVTFRCDPISEHNRLYWYRQTLGQGPEFLTYFQNEAQLEKSRLLSDRFSAERPKGSFSTLEIQRTEQGDSAMYLCASSNRGSGSYNEQFFGPGTRLTVL.

This clonotype was recorded at least ten times. The V and J genes are TRBV6-2 or TRBV6-3 and TRBJ2-3; weak D call: TRBD2 (6 bases). Germline CDR1 MNHEY, CDR2 SVGEGT. There are 13 residues in the CDR3. Between the trimmed V and J ends, which lost 4 bases and 9 bases, there was a span of 14 bases. The chain's CDR3 is CASSLSNGGTQYF. The CDR3 region has the DNA TGTGCCAGCAGTTTATCAAACGGGGGAACGCAGTATTTT.

V usage is TRBV11-2 and J usage is TRBJ2-2; the match to TRBD1 covers 9 bases. With 0 bases clipped from V and 7 bases from J, the junction kept 15 bases outside the gene matches. CDR1 and CDR2 (germline): SGHAT, FQNNGV. This CDR3 comprises 19 residues. CDR3 sequence reads: CASSLDPAGTGLSFGELFF. For the CDR3, the DNA is TGTGCCAGCAGCTTAGACCCAGCGGGGACAGGGTTAAGTTTCGGGGAGCTGTTTTTT. Full variable domain (missing parts from reference TRBV11-2 and TRBJ2-2): EAGVAQSPRYKIIEKRQSVAFWCNPISGHATLYWYQQILGQGPKLLIQFQNNGVVDDSQLPKDRFSAERLKGVDSTLKIQPAKLEDSAVYLCASSLDPAGTGLSFGELFFGEGSRLTVL.

This clonotype was seen once. Sequence at one end of the junction differs from germline and may be a read error. The gene calls are TRBV11-3 and TRBJ2-5; TRBD2 might be the D (5 bases). Germline values: CDR1 SGHNT, CDR2 YENEEA. The CDR3 has 13 amino acids. The CDR3 nucleotides are TGTGCCAGCAGCTTTATAACGGAGGAGACCAAGTACTTC. It specifies CASSFITEETKYF.

As to this clonotype: The CDR3 does not end in the conserved phenylalanine or tryptophan, so this is likely a read error. The chain combines TRBV28 with TRBJ2-2; perhaps TRBD1 as D (6 bases). V lost 6 bases and J 5 bases, leaving 13 bases between the germline ends. This CDR3 comprises 14 residues. From germline, CDR1 is MDHEN and CDR2 SYDVKM. The CDR3 reads CASSLGTSTGELFL. CDR3 in DNA: TGTGCCAGCAGCCTCGGGACATCTACCGGGGAGCTGTTTCTT.